The 28 T cell receptor beta chains below all came from one sample that was sequenced in a study of blood T cells in healthy people across ages. Primers used in a second PCR of about 6 to 11 cycles were a sample-barcoded 5' primer and a J-beta primer mix. TCRdb passed the 5' RACE reads through MiXCR, listing each CDR3 protein once. The data contain roughly 1 million distinct CDR3 sequences, almost 25% of them singletons. A further study also used this sample, focusing on T cells of mothers and their children.

Input material: blood. These receptor sequences come from a girl aged 2-10 years in good health.

The table lists this clonotype with a few counts. The chain joins TRBV7-9 to TRBJ2-7; 9 positions agree with TRBD1. V trimming: 4 bases; J trimming: 2 bases; junction bases outside the gene matches: 6. Per germline, CDR1 SEHNR and CDR2 FQNEAQ (reference sequence). CDR3 length: 15 residues. The CDR3 sequence is CASSSGTGKPYEQYF. CDR3 sequence (DNA): TGTGCCAGCAGCTCCGGGACAGGGAAGCCCTACGAGCAGTACTTC. Looking up the rest from reference TRBV7-9 and TRBJ2-7 gives the full variable domain: DTGVSQNPRHKITKRGQNVTFRCDPISEHNRLYWYRQTLGQGPEFLTYFQNEAQLEKSRLLSDRFSAERPKGSFSTLEIQRTEQGDSAMYLCASSSGTGKPYEQYFGPGTRLTVT.

In the case of this clonotype: Relative to the germline gene, one junction end is altered; a read error may explain this. The chain has TRBV9 and TRBJ1-1; 9 bases are shared with TRBD1. Germline values: CDR1 SGDLS, CDR2 YYNGEE. The CDR3 has 15 amino acids. CDR3 in DNA: TGTGCCAGCAGCGTAGAGGGACAGGGAGGCACTGAAGCTTTATTT. Translating gives CASSVEGQGGTEALF.

The chain recombines TRBV20-1 with TRBJ2-5; the D call may be TRBD1 or TRBD2 (5 bases each). V lost 6 bases to trimming and J lost 3 bases, with 20 bases between them. This CDR3 is 15 amino acids long. Germline V gene lookup returns CDR1 DFQATT and CDR2 SNEGSKA (reference sequence). The CDR3 DNA reads TGCAGTGCCCCCAAGGGACCAGTAGGTGAAGAGACCCAGTACTTC. This gives the protein CSAPKGPVGEETQYF.

The J gene is TRBJ2-1, the V gene TRBV29-1, with 8 bases aligning to TRBD2. V shed 4 bases and J 6 bases; nucleotides not matched to a gene: 5. Germline V gives CDR1 SQVTM, CDR2 ANQGSEA. The CDR3 runs to 13 residues. The CDR3 reads CSVGLLAGNEQFF. The CDR3, as DNA: TGCAGCGTTGGTCTGCTAGCGGGCAATGAGCAGTTCTTC.

This clonotype showed up just once. V is TRBV29-1 and J is TRBJ1-3; D is perhaps TRBD1 (5 bases). The V gene lost 2 bases and the J gene lost 6 bases, with 11 bases spanning the gap. The CDR3 length is 13 residues. In germline, CDR1 is SQVTM, CDR2 ANQGSEA. This CDR3 reads CSVEYVGENTIYF. CDR3 DNA sequence: TGCAGCGTTGAATATGTGGGGGAAAACACCATATATTTT.

The rearrangement joins TRBV7-9 to TRBJ2-5, with D possibly TRBD1 on 6 matching bases. The J call may be mistaken, given a closer DNA end match to TRBJ2-7. CDR3 length: 13 residues. The germline gives CDR1 SEHNR, CDR2 FQNEAQ (reference sequence). The CDR3 protein is CASSSTGTYEQYF. The CDR3 nucleotides are TGTGCCAGCAGCTCGACAGGTACCTACGAGCAGTACTTC.

Concerning this clonotype itself: Sequence at one end of the junction differs from germline and may be a read error. The rearrangement joins TRBV6-6 to TRBJ1-2; no clear D gene. CDR3 length: 13 residues. CDR1 and CDR2 (germline): MNHNY, SVGAGI (reference sequence). This CDR3 is CASLTEELYGCTF. The CDR3 bases are TGTGCCAGCCTGACGGAGGAGCTCTATGGCTGCACCTTC.

About this clonotype: The CDR3 ends on some other residue instead of the conserved phenylalanine or tryptophan, so this is likely a read error. The V call is TRBV6-1, the J call TRBJ1-4; possibly TRBD1 for D (5 bases). CDR1 is MNHNS and CDR2 is SASEGT in the germline V gene. Trimming removed 0 bases from V and 8 bases from J, with 13 bases in between. CDR3 length: 15 amino acids. The CDR3 loop reads CASSEAGTYGEKLFS. The CDR3 DNA reads as TGTGCCAGCAGTGAAGCGGGGACGTACGGAGAAAAACTGTTTTCT.

This clonotype was detected a few times. V and J are TRBV7-9 and TRBJ2-5; D unresolved. The last part of the DNA fits TRBJ2-1 better; the J call may be wrong. Germline V gene sequence: CDR1 SEHNR, CDR2 FQNEAQ (reference sequence). The CDR3 has 15 residues. The CDR3 region has the DNA TGTGCCAGCAGCTTTTGGCCCACCTCGGCCAATGAGCAGTTCTTC. It yields the protein CASSFWPTSANEQFF.

V gene TRBV12-3 or TRBV12-4 combines with J gene TRBJ1-2; tentative D call: TRBD1 (5 bases). The CDR3 runs 13 residues. V was pared by 3 bases and J by 7 bases, with 12 bases between. The CDR3 region has the DNA TGTGCCAGCAGTTTTGGGTGGAGGGGTGGCTACACCTTC. It yields the protein CASSFGWRGGYTF.

This chain uses TRBV7-9 with TRBJ1-4, with 7 bases fitting TRBD1. CDR3 length: 16 residues. Trimming cost V 5 bases and J 4 bases; bases outside gene matches: 10. Germline V gene data show CDR1 as SEHNR and CDR2 as FQNEAQ (reference sequence). The CDR3 spells CASSQTLQGVNEKLFF. The CDR3 DNA reads as TGTGCCAGCAGCCAAACTTTGCAGGGGGTTAATGAAAAACTGTTTTTT.

J is TRBJ2-5 and V is TRBV4-1; D is unresolved. The CDR3 consists of 13 residues. The V end lost 0 bases, the J end lost 5 bases, and 7 bases lay between the germline ends. In germline, CDR1 is MGHRA, CDR2 YSYEKL. The CDR3 DNA reads TGCGCCAGCAGCCAAGAAAATTCGGAGACCCAGTACTTC. Translated, it gives CASSQENSETQYF.

CDR3 sequence (DNA): TGCGCCAGCAGCCGGGGGATATTCGATGAGCAGTTCTTC. This codes for CASSRGIFDEQFF. The gene calls are TRBV4-1 and TRBJ2-1; tentatively, D is TRBD1 or TRBD2 (5 bases each). Looked up from germline, CDR1 is MGHRA and CDR2 is YSYEKL. V was clipped by 4 bases and J by 8 bases, with 12 bases between them. This CDR3 comprises 13 residues.

CDR3: CAISYSTGDTEAFF. The CDR3 coding sequence is TGTGCCATCAGCTACTCTACAGGGGACACTGAAGCTTTCTTT. This sequence joins TRBV10-3 and TRBJ1-1, with 7 bases aligning to TRBD1. CDR1 and CDR2 from the germline V gene are ENHRY and SYGVKD. The CDR3 loop spans 14 amino acids. With V trimmed by 6 bases and J by 3 bases, 7 bases remained unmatched.

The gene calls are TRBV10-2 and TRBJ2-3, with D perhaps given as TRBD1 or TRBD2 (6 bases each). CDR1 and CDR2 (germline): WSHSY, SAAADI. V was cut by 1 base and J by 1 base, with 12 bases left in between. The CDR3 loop spans 16 amino acids. Written as DNA, the CDR3 is TGCGCCAGCAGTGAGTGGGGGGCGAGGGGCACAGATACGCAGTATTTT. As protein: CASSEWGARGTDTQYF.

There are a few counts of this clonotype. CDR3 region: CASSYVGQGVEGYTF. The CDR3 DNA reads TGTGCCAGCAGTTACGTCGGACAGGGGGTAGAAGGCTACACCTTC. The genes are TRBV6-6 and TRBJ1-2; the match to TRBD1 covers 10 bases. The CDR3 spans 15 residues. V shed 2 bases, J shed 8 bases, and the junction held 8 bases outside the gene matches. Germline CDR1 reads MNHNY; CDR2 reads SVGAGI (reference sequence).

This clonotype appeared a few times. This sequence joins TRBV28 and TRBJ2-5; TRBD2 matches at 8 bases. The CDR3 spans 15 residues. With V trimmed by 6 bases and J by 1 base, 7 bases remained unmatched. CDR1 and CDR2 from the germline V gene are MDHEN and SYDVKM. The CDR3 here is CASSPVGLAQETQYF. The DNA of the CDR3 is TGTGCCAGCAGCCCGGTTGGACTAGCCCAAGAGACCCAGTACTTC.

The chain employs TRBV7-9 and TRBJ2-3, with 7 bases that match TRBD1. After removal of 4 bases from V and 6 bases from J, the junction contained 7 bases not matched to a gene. The V gene's germline CDR1 is SEHNR and CDR2 FQNEAQ (reference sequence). CDR3 size: 14 residues. The DNA for the CDR3 is TGTGCCAGCAGCTACAGGGGAGACGGGGATACGCAGTATTTT. It is translated as CASSYRGDGDTQYF.

This clonotype appeared a few times. The chain couples TRBV2 to TRBJ2-3; a weak D match, TRBD1 (8 bases). CDR3 size: 14 residues. V shed 11 bases and J shed 8 bases, with 23 bases lying between them. Germline CDR1 SNHLY, CDR2 FYNNEI. CDR3 bases: TGTGCCCGCTACCTCCTGACAGGGGAGGGTACGCAGTATTTT. Protein: CARYLLTGEGTQYF.

This clonotype was found a few times. The chain couples TRBV12-3 or TRBV12-4 to TRBJ1-4, with D unclear. Trimming removed 5 bases at V and 0 bases at J, with 10 bases between. The CDR3 contains 15 residues. CDR3 bases: TGTGCCAGCAGTCCCTCCCGTACAACTAATGAAAAACTGTTTTTT. It codes for CASSPSRTTNEKLFF.

This clonotype showed up just a few times. The chain employs TRBV6-2 or TRBV6-3 and TRBJ2-7; TRBD2 agrees at 10 bases. After removal of 2 bases from V and 3 bases from J, the junction contained 16 bases not matched to a gene. Germline loops: CDR1 MNHEY, CDR2 SVGEGT. The CDR3 sequence is 19 residues long. CDR3 in DNA: TGTGCCAGCAGTTACGGGTCCACAAGCGGGAGGGTCTCTCTCTACGAGCAGTACTTC. Translation: CASSYGSTSGRVSLYEQYF.

This clonotype occurred a few times. V gene TRBV7-3 combines with J gene TRBJ1-1, with D tentatively TRBD1 (6 bases). Germline-derived CDR1 and CDR2 are SGHTA and FQGTGA. The CDR3 length is 15 residues. Trimming removed 5 bases at V and 5 bases at J, with 18 bases between. The CDR3 loop reads CASSPTGGAYTEAFF. CDR3 DNA: TGTGCCAGCAGCCCGACGGGGGGCGCGTATACTGAAGCTTTCTTT.

This clonotype occurred a few times. The V call is TRBV7-2, the J call TRBJ2-5; perhaps TRBD2 as D (6 bases). Trimming left V 5 bases short and J 2 bases short, with 18 bases between. The CDR3 length is 16 residues. Germline V gene lookup returns CDR1 SGHTA and CDR2 FQGNSA. The CDR3 DNA sequence: TGTGCCAGCAGCCCCGAGAGACTAGTTGCGCAAGAGACCCAGTACTTC. It yields the protein CASSPERLVAQETQYF.

V usage is TRBV12-5 and J usage is TRBJ1-1; 8 bases match TRBD1. Germline values: CDR1 LGHNT, CDR2 FRNRAP. Unmatched junction bases numbered 15, after V lost 3 bases and J lost 6 bases. CDR3 length: 17 residues. The CDR3 protein is CASGLRAWTGSVSEAFF. The CDR3 bases are TGTGCTAGTGGTTTACGGGCCTGGACAGGGTCCGTCTCTGAAGCTTTCTTT. The complete variable domain, with remaining parts taken from reference TRBV12-5 and TRBJ1-1, reads DARVTQTPRHKVTEMGQEVTMRCQPILGHNTVFWYRQTMMQGLELLAYFRNRAPLDDSGMPKDRFSAEMPDATLATLKIQPSEPRDSAVYFCASGLRAWTGSVSEAFFGQGTRLTVV.

This clonotype was detected only a few times. One end of the junction varies from germline; a read error may be responsible. The CDR3 here is CASSYWINEELFF. In nucleotides, the CDR3 is TGTGCCAGCAGCTATTGGATCAATGAAGAACTGTTTTTT. The V call is TRBV7-2, the J call TRBJ1-4; D gene uncertain. The V gene's germline CDR1 is SGHTA and CDR2 FQGNSA. This CDR3 spans 13 amino acids.

The V and J genes are TRBV27 and TRBJ2-5; D is uncertain. The CDR3 extends over 13 amino acids. Germline-derived CDR1 and CDR2 are MNHEY and SMNVEV (reference sequence). Trimming removed 8 bases from V and 8 bases from J, with 18 bases in between. CDR3: CASGDFSSGTQYF. As DNA, the CDR3 is TGTGCCAGCGGTGACTTCTCGTCCGGAACCCAGTACTTC.

This chain uses TRBV29-1 with TRBJ2-3; 7 bases map to TRBD2. The ends lost 7 bases at V and 4 bases at J; junction bases unmatched: 8. The CDR3 totals 13 residues. Germline CDR1 SQVTM, CDR2 ANQGSEA. The chain's CDR3 is CSASRGVPDTQYF. The CDR3 DNA reads TGCAGCGCAAGTCGGGGGGTTCCAGATACGCAGTATTTT.

This clonotype was seen a handful of times. The chain is built from TRBV6-1 and TRBJ2-5, with 9 bases identical to TRBD1. V lost 5 bases to trimming and J lost 5 bases; unmatched junction nucleotides: 9. CDR3 size: 15 residues. CDR1 and CDR2 (germline): MNHNS, SASEGT. CDR3 protein: CASSKDRGGWETQYF. CDR3 bases: TGTGCCAGCAGTAAGGACAGGGGAGGGTGGGAGACCCAGTACTTC.